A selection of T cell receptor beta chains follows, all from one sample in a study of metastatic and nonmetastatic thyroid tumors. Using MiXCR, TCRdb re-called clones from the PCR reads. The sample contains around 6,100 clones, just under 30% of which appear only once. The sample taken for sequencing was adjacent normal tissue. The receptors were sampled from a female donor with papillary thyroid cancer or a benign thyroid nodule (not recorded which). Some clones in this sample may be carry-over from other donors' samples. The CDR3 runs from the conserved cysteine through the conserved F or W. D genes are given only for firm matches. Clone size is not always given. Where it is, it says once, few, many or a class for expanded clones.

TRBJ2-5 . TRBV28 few CASSFSGTQKTQYF TGTGCCAGCAGTTTCTCCGGGACTCAAAAGACCCAGTACTTC
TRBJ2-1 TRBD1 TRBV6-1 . CASSKRGTGVDEQFF TGTGCCAGCAGTAAAAGGGGGACAGGAGTGGATGAGCAGTTCTTC
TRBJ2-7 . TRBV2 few CASRTQAYEQYF TGTGCCAGCAGGACACAAGCCTACGAGCAGTACTTC
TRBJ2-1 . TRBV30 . CAWGISEGGYNEQFF TGTGCCTGGGGGATTAGTGAGGGAGGTTACAATGAGCAGTTCTTC
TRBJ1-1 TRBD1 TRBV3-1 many CASSQGTVNTEAFF TGTGCCAGCAGCCAGGGGACAGTGAACACTGAAGCTTTCTTT
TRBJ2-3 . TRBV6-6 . CASSYWREDTQYF TGTGCCAGCAGTTACTGGCGCGAGGATACGCAGTATTTT
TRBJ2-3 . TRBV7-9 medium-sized CASSFTAGRDTQYF TGTGCCAGCAGCTTTACGGCGGGAAGAGATACGCAGTATTTT
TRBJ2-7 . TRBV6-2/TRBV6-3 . CASSPTSPYEQYF TGTGCCAGCAGTCCGACATCCCCCTACGAGCAGTACTTC
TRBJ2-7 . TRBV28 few CASSTRGSGTGELYF TGTGCCAGCAGTACCAGGGGTAGCGGCACCGGGGAGCTGTACTTC
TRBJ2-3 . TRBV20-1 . CSAREKRGSTWDTQYF TGCAGTGCTAGAGAGAAGAGGGGGTCGACATGGGATACGCAGTATTTT
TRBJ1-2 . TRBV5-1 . CASSSTEANYGYTF TGCGCCAGCAGCTCGACAGAAGCTAACTATGGCTACACCTTC
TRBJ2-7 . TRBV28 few CASIPGSSSYDHYF TGTGCCAGCATACCAGGGTCCTCCTCTTACGATCATTACTTC
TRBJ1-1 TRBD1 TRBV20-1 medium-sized CSARKDRGNTEAFF TGCAGTGCTAGAAAAGACAGGGGCAACACTGAAGCTTTCTTT
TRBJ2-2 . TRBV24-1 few CATSDDHEAVTGELFF TGTGCCACCAGTGACGACCACGAGGCGGTCACCGGGGAGCTGTTTTTT
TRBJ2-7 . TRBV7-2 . CASSFTLGEKYEQYF TGTGCCAGCAGCTTTACACTCGGGGAGAAATACGAGCAGTACTTC
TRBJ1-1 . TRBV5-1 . CASSCQGNTDAFF TGCGCAAGCAGCTGTCAGGGAAACACTGATGCATTCTTT